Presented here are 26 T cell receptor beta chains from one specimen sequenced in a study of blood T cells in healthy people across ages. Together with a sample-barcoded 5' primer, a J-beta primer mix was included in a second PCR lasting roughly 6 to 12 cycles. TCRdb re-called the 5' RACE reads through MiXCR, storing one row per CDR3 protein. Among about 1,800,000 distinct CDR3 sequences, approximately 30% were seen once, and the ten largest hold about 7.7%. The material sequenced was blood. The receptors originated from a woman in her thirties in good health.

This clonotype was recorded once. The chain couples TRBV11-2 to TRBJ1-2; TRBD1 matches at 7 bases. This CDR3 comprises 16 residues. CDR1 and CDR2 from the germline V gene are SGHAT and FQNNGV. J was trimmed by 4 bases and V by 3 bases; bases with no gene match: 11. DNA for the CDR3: TGTGCCAGCAGCTTCCAAACTAACAGGGGTGGCTATGGCTACACCTTC. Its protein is CASSFQTNRGGYGYTF.

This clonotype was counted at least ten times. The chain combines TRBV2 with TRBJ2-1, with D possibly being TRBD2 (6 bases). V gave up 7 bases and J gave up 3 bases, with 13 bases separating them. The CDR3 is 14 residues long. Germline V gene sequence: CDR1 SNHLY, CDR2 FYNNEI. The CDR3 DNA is TGTGCCAGCACCGGGGGACTCTACTACAATGAGCAGTTCTTC. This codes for CASTGGLYYNEQFF. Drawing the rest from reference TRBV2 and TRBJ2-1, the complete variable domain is EPEVTQTPSHQVTQMGQEVILRCVPISNHLYFYWYRQILGQKVEFLVSFYNNEISEKSEIFDDQFSVERPDGSNFTLKIRSTKLEDSAMYFCASTGGLYYNEQFFGPGTRLTVL.

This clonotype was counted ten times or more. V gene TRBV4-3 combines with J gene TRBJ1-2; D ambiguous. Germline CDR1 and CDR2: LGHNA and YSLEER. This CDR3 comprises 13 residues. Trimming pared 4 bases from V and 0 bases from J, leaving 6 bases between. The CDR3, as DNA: TGCGCCAGCAGCCCGGCGACTAACTATGGCTACACCTTC. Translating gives CASSPATNYGYTF.

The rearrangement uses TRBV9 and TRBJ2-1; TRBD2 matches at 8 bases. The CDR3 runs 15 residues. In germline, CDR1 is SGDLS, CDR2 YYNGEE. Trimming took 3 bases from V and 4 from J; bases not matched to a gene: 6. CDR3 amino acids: CASSGGTSLYNEQFF. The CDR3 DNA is TGTGCCAGCAGCGGCGGGACTAGTTTGTACAATGAGCAGTTCTTC. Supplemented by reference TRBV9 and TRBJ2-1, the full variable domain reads DSGVTQTPKHLITATGQRVTLRCSPRSGDLSVYWYQQSLDQGLQFLIQYYNGEERAKGNILERFSAQQFPDLHSELNLSSLELGDSALYFCASSGGTSLYNEQFFGPGTRLTVL.

The CDR3 is CASSYGLLRMTNEQFF. The CDR3 nucleotides read TGTGCCAGCAGTTACGGCTTACTGCGGATGACCAATGAGCAGTTCTTC. This chain joins TRBV6-2 or TRBV6-3 and TRBJ2-1; D gene uncertain. This CDR3 region has 16 residues. The germline CDR1 and CDR2 sequences are MNHEY and SVGEGT. V was pared by 2 bases and J by 6 bases, with 17 bases between.

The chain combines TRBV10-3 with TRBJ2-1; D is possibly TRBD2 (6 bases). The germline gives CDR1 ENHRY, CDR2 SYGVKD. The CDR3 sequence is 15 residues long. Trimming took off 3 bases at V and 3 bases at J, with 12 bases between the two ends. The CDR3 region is CAISEREFLYNEQFF. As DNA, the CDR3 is TGTGCCATCAGTGAACGGGAGTTCCTCTACAATGAGCAGTTCTTC.

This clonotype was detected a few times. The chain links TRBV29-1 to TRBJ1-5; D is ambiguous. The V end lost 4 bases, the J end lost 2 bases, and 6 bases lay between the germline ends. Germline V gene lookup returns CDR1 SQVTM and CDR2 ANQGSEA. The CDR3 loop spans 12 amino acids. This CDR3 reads CSVVIGNQPQHF. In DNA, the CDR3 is TGCAGCGTTGTAATCGGCAATCAGCCCCAGCATTTT.

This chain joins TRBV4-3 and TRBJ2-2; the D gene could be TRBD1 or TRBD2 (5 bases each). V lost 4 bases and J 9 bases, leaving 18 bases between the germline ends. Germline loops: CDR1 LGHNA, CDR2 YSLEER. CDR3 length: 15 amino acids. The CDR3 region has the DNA TGCGCCAGCAGCCGGGGTGGGAGTTGGGGCCGGGAGCTGTTTTTT. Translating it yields CASSRGGSWGRELFF.

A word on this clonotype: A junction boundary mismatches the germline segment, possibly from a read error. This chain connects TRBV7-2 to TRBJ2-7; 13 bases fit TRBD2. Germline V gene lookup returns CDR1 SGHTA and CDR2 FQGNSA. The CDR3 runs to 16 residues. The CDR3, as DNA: TGTGTCAGCAGCTTAGACCCTACTAGCGGGAGGGTGAAGCAGTACTTC. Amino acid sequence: CVSSLDPTSGRVKQYF.

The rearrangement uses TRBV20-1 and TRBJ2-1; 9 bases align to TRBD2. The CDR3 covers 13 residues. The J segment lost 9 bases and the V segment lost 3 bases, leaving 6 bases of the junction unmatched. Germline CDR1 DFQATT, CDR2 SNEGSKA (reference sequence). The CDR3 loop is CSARRLAGSEQFF. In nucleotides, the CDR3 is TGCAGTGCTAGGAGGCTAGCGGGAAGTGAGCAGTTCTTC.

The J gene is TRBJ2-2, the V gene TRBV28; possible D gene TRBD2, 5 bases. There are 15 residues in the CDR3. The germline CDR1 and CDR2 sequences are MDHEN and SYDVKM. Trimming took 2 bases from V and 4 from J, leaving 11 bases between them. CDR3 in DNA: TGTGCCAGCAGTTTAGTTCTAGGAGGCACCGGGGAGCTGTTTTTT. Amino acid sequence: CASSLVLGGTGELFF.

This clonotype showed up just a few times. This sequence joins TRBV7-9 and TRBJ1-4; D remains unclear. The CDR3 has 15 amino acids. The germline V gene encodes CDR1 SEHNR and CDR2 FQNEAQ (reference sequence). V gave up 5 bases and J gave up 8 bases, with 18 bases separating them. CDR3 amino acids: CASSPYVDGGEKLFF. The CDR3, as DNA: TGTGCCAGCAGCCCCTATGTGGACGGCGGGGAAAAACTGTTTTTT. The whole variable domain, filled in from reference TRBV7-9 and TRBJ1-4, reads DTGVSQNPRHKITKRGQNVTFRCDPISEHNRLYWYRQTLGQGPEFLTYFQNEAQLEKSRLLSDRFSAERPKGSFSTLEIQRTEQGDSAMYLCASSPYVDGGEKLFFGSGTQLSVL.

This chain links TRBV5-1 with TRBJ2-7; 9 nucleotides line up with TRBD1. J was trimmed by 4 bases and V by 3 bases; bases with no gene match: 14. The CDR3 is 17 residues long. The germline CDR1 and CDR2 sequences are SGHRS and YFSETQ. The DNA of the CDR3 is TGCGCCAGCAGCTCTTCTAATCTCGGGACAGGGACGTACGAGCAGTACTTC. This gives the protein CASSSSNLGTGTYEQYF.

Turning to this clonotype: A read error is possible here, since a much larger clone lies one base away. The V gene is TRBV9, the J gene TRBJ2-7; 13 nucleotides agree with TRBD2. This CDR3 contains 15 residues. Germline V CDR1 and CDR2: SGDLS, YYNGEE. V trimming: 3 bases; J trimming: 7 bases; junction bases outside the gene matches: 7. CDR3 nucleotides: TGTGCCAGCAGCGGAACTAGCGGGAGGGCCAGTGAGCAGTACTTC. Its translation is CASSGTSGRASEQYF.

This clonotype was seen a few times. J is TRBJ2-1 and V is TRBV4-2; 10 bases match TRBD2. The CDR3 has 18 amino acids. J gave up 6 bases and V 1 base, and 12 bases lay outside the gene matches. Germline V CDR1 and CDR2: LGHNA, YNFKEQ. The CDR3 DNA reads TGTGCCAGCAGCCAAGTTTCGGCTAGCGGGGGTTCGGTCAATGAGCAGTTCTTC. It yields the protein CASSQVSASGGSVNEQFF.

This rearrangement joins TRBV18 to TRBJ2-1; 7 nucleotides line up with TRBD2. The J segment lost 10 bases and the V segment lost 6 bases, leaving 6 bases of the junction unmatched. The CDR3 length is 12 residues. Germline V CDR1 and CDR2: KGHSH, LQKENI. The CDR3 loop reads CASSPGTKEQFF. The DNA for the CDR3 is TGTGCCAGCTCCCCAGGGACTAAAGAGCAGTTCTTC.

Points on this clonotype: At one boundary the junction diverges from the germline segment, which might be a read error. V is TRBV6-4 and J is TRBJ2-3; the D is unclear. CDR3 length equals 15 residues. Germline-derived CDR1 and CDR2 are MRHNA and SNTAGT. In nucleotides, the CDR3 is TGTGTCAGCATCTCTCTGGAGAACATCACAGATACGCAGTATTTT. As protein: CVSISLENITDTQYF.

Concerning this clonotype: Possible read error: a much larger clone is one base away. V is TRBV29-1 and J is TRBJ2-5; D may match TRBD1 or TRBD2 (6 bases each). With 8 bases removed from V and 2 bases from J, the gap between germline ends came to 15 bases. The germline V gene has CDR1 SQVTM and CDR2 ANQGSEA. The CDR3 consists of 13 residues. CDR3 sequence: CSINREEQETQYF. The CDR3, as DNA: TGCAGCATCAACAGGGAGGAACAAGAGACCCAGTACTTC.

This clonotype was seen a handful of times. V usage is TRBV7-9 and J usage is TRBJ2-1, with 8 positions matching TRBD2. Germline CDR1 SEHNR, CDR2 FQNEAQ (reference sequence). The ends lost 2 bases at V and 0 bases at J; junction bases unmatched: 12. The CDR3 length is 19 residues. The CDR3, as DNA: TGTGCCAGCAGCTTAAACGCCCTAGCGGGTTTGATCTCCTACAATGAGCAGTTCTTC. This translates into CASSLNALAGLISYNEQFF.

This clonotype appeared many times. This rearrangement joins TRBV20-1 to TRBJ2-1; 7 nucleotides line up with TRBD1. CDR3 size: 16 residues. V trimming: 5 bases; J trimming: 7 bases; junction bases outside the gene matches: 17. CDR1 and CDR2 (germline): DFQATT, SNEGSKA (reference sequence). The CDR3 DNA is TGCAGTGCTGCGGCCTTGCCGGGACAGATAGCTAATGAGCAGTTCTTC. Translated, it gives CSAAALPGQIANEQFF.

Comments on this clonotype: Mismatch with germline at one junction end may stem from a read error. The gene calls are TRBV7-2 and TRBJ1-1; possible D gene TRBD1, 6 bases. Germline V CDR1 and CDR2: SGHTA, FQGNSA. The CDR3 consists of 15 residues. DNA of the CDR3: TGTGCCAGCATCTTAGGAGGGGGATGGAACACTGAAGCTTTCTTT. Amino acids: CASILGGGWNTEAFF.

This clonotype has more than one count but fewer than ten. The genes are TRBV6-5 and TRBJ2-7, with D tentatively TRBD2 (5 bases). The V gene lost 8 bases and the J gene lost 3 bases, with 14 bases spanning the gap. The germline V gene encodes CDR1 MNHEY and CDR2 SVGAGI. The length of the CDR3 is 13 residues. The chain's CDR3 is CASGIASFYEQYF. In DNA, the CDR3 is TGTGCCAGCGGGATAGCGAGCTTCTACGAGCAGTACTTC.

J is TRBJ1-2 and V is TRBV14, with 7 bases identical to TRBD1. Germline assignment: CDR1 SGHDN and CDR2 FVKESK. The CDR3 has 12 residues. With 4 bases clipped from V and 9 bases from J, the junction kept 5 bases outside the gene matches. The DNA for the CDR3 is TGTGCCAGCAGCCCAACAGGGGAAAGCTACACCTTC. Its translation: CASSPTGESYTF.

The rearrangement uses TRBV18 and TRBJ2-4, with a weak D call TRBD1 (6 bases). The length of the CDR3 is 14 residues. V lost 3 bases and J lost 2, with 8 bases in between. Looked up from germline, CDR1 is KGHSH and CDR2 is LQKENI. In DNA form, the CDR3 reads TGTGCCAGCTCACCTACAGGGACCAAAAACATTCAGTACTTC. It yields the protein CASSPTGTKNIQYF.

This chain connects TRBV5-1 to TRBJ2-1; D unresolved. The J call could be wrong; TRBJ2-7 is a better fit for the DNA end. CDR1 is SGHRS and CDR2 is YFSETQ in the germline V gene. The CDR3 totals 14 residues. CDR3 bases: TGCGCCAGCAGCTTGGAGGACGTGCGTGGGGAGCAGTACTTC. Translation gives CASSLEDVRGEQYF.

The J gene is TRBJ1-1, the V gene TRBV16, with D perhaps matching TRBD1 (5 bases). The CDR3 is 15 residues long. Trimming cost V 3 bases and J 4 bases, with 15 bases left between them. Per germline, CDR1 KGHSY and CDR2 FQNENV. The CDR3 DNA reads TGTGCCAGCAGCCAGGCCCGCAGGGAAGTCACTGAAGCTTTCTTT. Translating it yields CASSQARREVTEAFF.